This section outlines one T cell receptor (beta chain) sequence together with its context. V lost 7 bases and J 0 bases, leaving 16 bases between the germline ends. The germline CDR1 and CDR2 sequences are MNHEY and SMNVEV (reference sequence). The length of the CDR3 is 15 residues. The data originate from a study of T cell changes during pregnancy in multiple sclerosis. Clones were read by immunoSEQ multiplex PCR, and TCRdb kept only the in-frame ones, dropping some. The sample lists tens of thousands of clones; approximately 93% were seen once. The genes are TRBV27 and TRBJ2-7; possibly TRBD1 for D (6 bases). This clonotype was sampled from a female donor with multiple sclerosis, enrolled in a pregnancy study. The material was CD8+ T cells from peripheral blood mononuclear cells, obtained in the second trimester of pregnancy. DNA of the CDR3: TGTGCCAGCACCCCCTGGCCGGACAGCTCCTACGAGCAGTACTTC. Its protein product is CASTPWPDSSYEQYF.